Listed here are 19 T cell receptor beta chains from one sample, sequenced in a study of OX40 agonist ivuxolimab in advanced cancers. Generated by immunoSEQ multiplex PCR, the TCRdb table keeps only in-frame clones and is missing some. Here the sample spans about 100,000 clones, 75% to 95% being singletons. The sample consisted of CD4+ or CD8+ T cells sorted from blood, taken in a trial of the OX40 agonist ivuxolimab. These receptors were collected from an adult with an advanced solid tumor such as melanoma, head and neck, liver or kidney cancer.

This sequence joins TRBV5-1 and TRBJ2-4, with 9 bases that match TRBD1. The CDR3 consists of 14 residues. With V trimmed by 5 bases and J by 3 bases, 3 bases remained unmatched. Germline assignment: CDR1 SGHRS and CDR2 YFSETQ. CDR3 region: CASRPDRGKNIQYF. In DNA form, the CDR3 reads TGCGCCAGCAGGCCGGACAGGGGCAAAAACATTCAGTACTTC. The full variable domain, its missing parts supplied by reference TRBV5-1 and TRBJ2-4, is KAGVTQTPRYLIKTRGQQVTLSCSPISGHRSVSWYQQTPGQGLQFLFEYFSETQRNKGNFPGRFSGRQFSNSRSEMNVSTLELGDSALYLCASRPDRGKNIQYFGAGTRLSVL.

This clone has just one count. The rearrangement links TRBV9 to TRBJ1-1, with D perhaps TRBD1 (6 bases). Germline CDR1 is SGDLS and CDR2 is YYNGEE. V lost 3 bases and J lost 1, with 10 bases in between. This CDR3 spans 14 amino acids. This CDR3 reads CASSADRPNTEAFF. The CDR3 DNA sequence: TGTGCCAGCAGCGCAGACAGGCCGAACACTGAAGCTTTCTTT.

The chain uses TRBV28 and TRBJ1-5; no definite D call. The CDR3 is 13 residues long. V was shortened by 7 bases and J by 2 bases, with 9 bases between the two germline ends. Looked up from germline, CDR1 is MDHEN and CDR2 is SYDVKM. The CDR3 region is CASIGQGNQPQHF. CDR3 sequence (DNA): TGTGCCAGCATTGGGCAGGGCAATCAGCCCCAGCATTTT.

The chain uses TRBV11-3 and TRBJ1-2; unclear D gene. V gave up 1 base and J gave up 4 bases, with 13 bases separating them. The CDR3 loop spans 15 amino acids. Germline V gene lookup returns CDR1 SGHNT and CDR2 YENEEA. This CDR3 is CASSLGLGVPYGYTF. DNA of the CDR3: TGTGCCAGCAGCTTAGGTCTAGGAGTACCCTATGGCTACACCTTC.

The chain has TRBV25-1 and TRBJ2-1; 11 bases are a match to TRBD2. V shed 8 bases and J 5 bases; nucleotides not matched to a gene: 5. CDR1 is MGHDK and CDR2 is SYGVNS in the germline V gene. The CDR3 totals 14 residues. CDR3 amino acids: CASATSGSNNEQFF. Here the CDR3 DNA reads TGTGCCAGCGCTACTAGCGGGAGCAACAATGAGCAGTTCTTC.

V usage is TRBV7-9 and J usage is TRBJ1-5; D gene uncertain. The CDR3 extends over 14 amino acids. Germline values: CDR1 SEHNR, CDR2 FQNEAQ (reference sequence). The V gene lost 2 bases and the J gene lost 6 bases, with 11 bases spanning the gap. The CDR3 sequence: CASSLQGSGQPQHF. The CDR3 DNA sequence: TGTGCCAGCAGCTTACAAGGGAGCGGTCAGCCCCAGCATTTT.

V gene TRBV10-2 combines with J gene TRBJ2-7; a possible D gene is TRBD2 (5 bases). V gave up 4 bases and J gave up 1 base, with 8 bases separating them. The CDR3 sequence is 13 residues long. The V gene's germline CDR1 is WSHSY and CDR2 SAAADI. CDR3 sequence: CASSGSGSYEQYF. The CDR3 region has the DNA TGCGCCAGCAGTGGGAGCGGTTCCTACGAGCAGTACTTC.

The chain employs TRBV18 and TRBJ1-2, with D hard to call. V lost 3 bases, J lost 5 bases, and 13 bases lay in between. Germline-derived CDR1 and CDR2 are KGHSH and LQKENI. The CDR3 covers 14 residues. The CDR3 DNA sequence: TGTGCCAGCTCACCCGTGGAGGGTCGGTATGGCTACACCTTC. The encoded protein is CASSPVEGRYGYTF.

The chain is built from TRBV9 and TRBJ2-3; 7 nucleotides align to TRBD2. V was clipped by 4 bases and J by 3 bases; unmatched bases: 5. The CDR3 consists of 14 residues. In germline, CDR1 is SGDLS, CDR2 YYNGEE. The CDR3 region has the DNA TGTGCCAGCAGCCCTTCGGGGGGAACAGATACGCAGTATTTT. Residues: CASSPSGGTDTQYF.

V and J are TRBV15 and TRBJ2-5, with D tentatively TRBD1 (6 bases). V was cut by 8 bases and J by 1 base, with 14 bases left in between. The CDR3 runs 14 residues. Germline V gene sequence: CDR1 LNHNV, CDR2 YYDKDF (reference sequence). The CDR3 DNA reads as TGTGCCACCGCAGCAACAGGGTCCCAAGAGACCCAGTACTTC. It is translated as CATAATGSQETQYF. Combining the CDR3 with reference TRBV15 and TRBJ2-5 gives the whole variable domain DAMVIQNPRYQVTQFGKPVTLSCSQTLNHNVMYWYQQKSSQAPKLLFHYYDKDFNNEADTPDNFQSRRPNTSFCFLDIRSPGLGDTAMYLCATAATGSQETQYFGPGTRLLVL.

This clone was picked up a small number of times. CDR3 sequence: CASSVQGMLGKLFF. CDR3 bases: TGCGCCAGCAGTGTACAGGGGATGTTGGGAAAACTGTTTTTT. V and J are TRBV10-2 and TRBJ1-4; 7 bases line up with TRBD1. Looked up from germline, CDR1 is WSHSY and CDR2 is SAAADI. This CDR3 is built from 14 residues. The ends lost 4 bases at V and 10 bases at J; junction bases unmatched: 9.

This chain links TRBV18 with TRBJ2-1, with 7 positions matching TRBD2. J gave up 4 bases and V 6 bases, and 9 bases lay outside the gene matches. The CDR3 sequence is 15 residues long. Per germline, CDR1 KGHSH and CDR2 LQKENI. The CDR3 DNA follows: TGTGCCAGCTCCTCTGAGCGAGCGGGATACAATGAGCAGTTCTTC. Its translation: CASSSERAGYNEQFF.

This clone showed up many times. The CDR3 region is CSALVRETQYF. The CDR3 coding sequence is TGCAGTGCTTTAGTCCGGGAGACCCAGTACTTC. This sequence joins TRBV20-1 and TRBJ2-5; no clear D. The CDR3 spans 11 residues. Germline V gene data show CDR1 as DFQATT and CDR2 as SNEGSKA (reference sequence). Trimming took off 5 bases at V and 5 bases at J, with 9 bases between the two ends.

This clone showed up just once. This same CDR3 is encoded by further DNA sequences in the sample. The V call is TRBV6-5, the J call TRBJ1-5; D is ambiguous. The germline V gene encodes CDR1 MNHEY and CDR2 SVGAGI. V lost 2 bases to trimming and J lost 1 base, with 3 bases between them. The CDR3 spans 13 residues. The CDR3 sequence: CASSYRSNQPQHF. The CDR3 DNA is TGTGCCAGCAGTTACCGAAGCAATCAGCCCCAGCATTTT.

The chain links TRBV4-1 to TRBJ2-7; D is ambiguous. Germline loops: CDR1 MGHRA, CDR2 YSYEKL. The ends were cut back, 1 base at V and 4 bases at J, with 14 bases in the middle. The CDR3 extends over 15 amino acids. CDR3 in amino acids: CASSQGLTSRYEQYF. The CDR3 DNA reads as TGCGCCAGCAGCCAAGGGCTAACGAGCAGATACGAGCAGTACTTC.

This chain uses TRBV11-2 with TRBJ1-6; TRBD1 aligns across 11 bases. V lost 1 base to trimming and J lost 8 bases; unmatched junction nucleotides: 4. The germline CDR1 and CDR2 sequences are SGHAT and FQNNGV. This CDR3 region has 16 residues. As DNA, the CDR3 is TGTGCCAGCAGCTTAGGCGGACAGGGGGCGTATTCACCCCTCCACTTT. Protein: CASSLGGQGAYSPLHF.

V and J are TRBV7-2 and TRBJ2-7, with 10 bases fitting TRBD2. CDR1 and CDR2 (germline): SGHTA, FQGNSA. The CDR3 runs 17 residues. Trimming cost V 2 bases and J 3 bases; bases outside gene matches: 10. CDR3 protein: CASSLNPGLADVYEQYF. The CDR3 DNA follows: TGTGCCAGCAGCTTAAACCCTGGACTAGCGGATGTCTACGAGCAGTACTTC.

V usage is TRBV7-2 and J usage is TRBJ2-7; possible D gene TRBD1, 6 bases. Germline V lookup: CDR1 SGHTA, CDR2 FQGNSA. The V and J ends lost 4 bases and 0 bases respectively, with 10 bases between them. The CDR3 has 14 residues. Written as DNA, the CDR3 is TGTGCCAGCAGCTCCAGGACAGCCTCCTACGAGCAGTACTTC. This gives the protein CASSSRTASYEQYF.

The rearrangement uses TRBV7-3 and TRBJ2-3; the match to TRBD2 covers 9 bases. The CDR3 is made up of 15 amino acids. J was trimmed by 2 bases and V by 3 bases; bases with no gene match: 3. Per germline, CDR1 SGHTA and CDR2 FQGTGA. The DNA of the CDR3 is TGTGCCAGCAGCTTGACTAGCGGAATCACAGATACGCAGTATTTT. It yields the protein CASSLTSGITDTQYF.